The entry that follows covers one TCR beta chain sequence. The junction differs from germline at one of its ends, possibly a read error. For blood RNA, unsorted whole blood served as the source, and germline DNA was extracted too. This sample is drawn from a study of tumor-infiltrating lymphocytes in primary liver carcinoma. The investigators made TCR beta cDNA from roughly 460 ng total RNA, using a constant-region primer. Three rounds of nested multiplex PCR with slightly modified ARM-PCR produced TCR beta libraries. Amplification in the first two PCR rounds was performed using TRBV1-TRBV30 forward primers and a C-beta reverse primer for roughly 9 cycles each. Via MiXCR, TCRdb re-called the multiplex PCR reads, giving one row per CDR3 protein. The sample lists a few hundred thousand distinct CDR3 sequences, around three fifths occurring once. The CDR3 totals 13 residues.

The V call is TRBV12-3 or TRBV12-4, the J call TRBJ2-3; perhaps TRBD2 as D (5 bases). Sequenced material: peripheral blood. The sequence was obtained from a woman aged 30 to 39 with primary liver carcinoma and hepatitis B virus infection. The DNA for the CDR3 is TGTGCCAACAGTTTGAGGGTTGCAGATACGCAGTATTTT. It encodes CANSLRVADTQYF.